One and the same sample provided the 10 T cell receptor beta chains below, sequenced in a study of blood T cell repertoires in COVID-19. Produced via immunoSEQ multiplex PCR; TCRdb's table is partial and in-frame only. The sample contains around 620,000 clones, 85% to 90% of which appear only once. Sequenced material: peripheral blood. These receptors originate from a young woman with acute or convalescent COVID-19.

The chain recombines TRBV18 with TRBJ1-1; possible D gene TRBD1, 5 bases. The CDR3 totals 12 residues. The V and J ends lost 6 bases and 4 bases respectively, with 9 bases between them. CDR1 and CDR2 (germline): KGHSH, LQKENI. CDR3 DNA: TGTGCCAGCTCGCTCAGGGCCACTGAAGCTTTCTTT. It codes for CASSLRATEAFF.

J is TRBJ1-5 and V is TRBV9; TRBD1 agrees at 11 bases. In germline, CDR1 is SGDLS, CDR2 YYNGEE. The CDR3 extends over 15 amino acids. Germline trimming cut 5 bases from V and 4 bases from J; bases unmatched to any gene: 5. The CDR3 spells CASRPGQGVNQPQHF. The CDR3 DNA is TGTGCCAGCAGGCCGGGACAGGGGGTGAATCAGCCCCAGCATTTT.

This chain connects TRBV6-5 to TRBJ1-2, with 8 positions matching TRBD1. CDR1 MNHEY and CDR2 SVGAGI come from the germline V gene. This CDR3 has 16 amino acids. With V trimmed by 2 bases and J by 7 bases, 12 bases remained unmatched. CDR3: CASSYIGTGQGGGYTF. The CDR3 DNA follows: TGTGCCAGCAGTTACATCGGGACAGGACAGGGCGGTGGCTACACCTTC.

The chain joins TRBV20-1 to TRBJ1-6, with 8 nucleotides matching TRBD1. The CDR3 runs 14 residues. The germline V gene has CDR1 DFQATT and CDR2 SNEGSKA (reference sequence). V dropped 3 bases and J dropped 7; count of bases not matched to a gene: 5. CDR3 DNA: TGCAGTGCTAGTGAGGGGACAGGCAATTCACCCCTCCACTTT. Encoded protein: CSASEGTGNSPLHF.

V is TRBV27 and J is TRBJ1-4; D not resolved. CDR3 length equals 14 residues. In germline, CDR1 is MNHEY, CDR2 SMNVEV (reference sequence). Trimming left V 5 bases short and J 4 bases short, with 11 bases between. CDR3 in amino acids: CASSPLRSNEKLFF. The CDR3 nucleotides are TGTGCCAGCAGTCCCCTGCGGAGTAATGAAAAACTGTTTTTT.

The chain links TRBV30 to TRBJ1-1; perhaps TRBD1 as D (5 bases). The CDR3 spans 12 residues. The V and J ends lost 8 bases and 4 bases respectively, with 14 bases between them. Germline V CDR1 and CDR2: GTSNPN, SVGIG (reference sequence). The CDR3 region has the DNA TGTGCCCTGGGGGAGGCCACCACTGAAGCTTTCTTT. Residues: CALGEATTEAFF.

This chain connects TRBV2 to TRBJ1-3; 12 bases are a match to TRBD1. The CDR3 sequence is 17 residues long. V was clipped by 3 bases and J by 2 bases; unmatched bases: 5. Germline V gene lookup returns CDR1 SNHLY and CDR2 FYNNEI. CDR3 sequence (DNA): TGTGCCAGCAGTGAGTGGGGACAGGGGGCTACTGGAAACACCATATATTTT. Translated, it gives CASSEWGQGATGNTIYF.

The chain has TRBV7-2 and TRBJ2-7; TRBD2 matches at 12 bases. Germline V gene sequence: CDR1 SGHTA, CDR2 FQGNSA. The V and J ends lost 1 base and 5 bases, in that order; junction bases with no gene match: 6. The CDR3 sequence is 16 residues long. The CDR3 region is CASSLEGTSGLDEQYF. Written as DNA, the CDR3 is TGTGCCAGCAGCTTAGAAGGGACTAGCGGGCTTGACGAGCAGTACTTC.

The chain uses TRBV6-5 and TRBJ2-3; 14 nucleotides match TRBD2. The length of the CDR3 is 15 residues. The germline CDR1 and CDR2 sequences are MNHEY and SVGAGI. The V gene end was trimmed by 8 bases and the J gene end by 1 base; junction bases not matched to a gene: 2. CDR3 sequence (DNA): TGTGCCAGCCCGGGACTAGCGGGGGGCACAGATACGCAGTATTTT. The encoded protein is CASPGLAGGTDTQYF.

The chain links TRBV6-1 to TRBJ1-5; D not certain. Germline V CDR1 and CDR2: MNHNS, SASEGT. Deletions cut 3 bases from V and 5 bases from J, with 8 bases between. CDR3 length: 13 residues. The CDR3, as DNA: TGTGCCAGCAGTGACAGCCTAGATCAGCCCCAGCATTTT. Translation gives CASSDSLDQPQHF.